This TCR beta chain was documented in a study of T-cell memory formation after mild COVID-19. Looking at the study overall: The study found TCR clusters largely donor specific.

Constant-segment primers and 5'RACE yielded cDNA libraries for TCR alpha and TCR beta, each carrying sample barcodes and UMIs. TCRdb re-called the 5' RACE reads with MiXCR, one entry per CDR3 protein. The sample shows almost 250,000 distinct CDR3 sequences, roughly 14% of them seen only once. Study-wide results and caveats: Within pre-infection memory, some responding clones were found, suggesting cross-reactive memory joined.

Germline lookup yields CDR1 MNHNY and CDR2 SVGAGI (reference sequence). V shed 2 bases and J shed 9 bases, with 5 bases lying between them. The CDR3 totals 12 residues. This clonotype was observed a few times. The antigen is undetermined. V gene TRBV6-6 combines with J gene TRBJ1-6; D gene ambiguous. The TCR comes from an adult woman who had mild COVID-19 (a few samples of this study predate the infection). Cell type and time point are not known. The sequencing sample was made of PBMCs or a T cell subset sorted from them (not recorded which). The CDR3 DNA reads as TGTGCCAGCAGTTACGTTGGTTCACCCCTCCACTTT. Translated: CASSYVGSPLHF.